The present entry profiles one T cell receptor beta chain with its context. The protocol was immunoSEQ multiplex PCR, while the TCRdb copy is restricted to in-frame clones and leaves out a portion. The sample holds approximately 100,000 clones, roughly 90% seen once. The data belong to a study of control samples from healthy donors and cancer patients. From germline, CDR1 is LNHDA and CDR2 SQIVND (reference sequence). The CDR3 runs to 15 residues. V lost 6 bases and J lost 16; bases outside the gene matches: 17. The gene calls are TRBV19 and TRBJ2-4, with TRBD1 matching over 11 bases. The source material was blood. This sequence was found in a woman between 50 and 59 years old in good health. For the CDR3, the DNA is TGTGCCAGTAGGGGGACAGGGGGGATCCGGACTCCCTCCTACTTC. Translation: CASRGTGGIRTPSYF.